Reported below is one T cell receptor (beta chain). Its target is unknown. Trimming took 3 bases from V and 3 from J; bases not matched to a gene: 6. The V gene's germline CDR1 is LNHDA and CDR2 SQIVND (reference sequence). The CDR3 totals 16 residues. This specimen comes from a study of T cells in Graves' hyperthyroidism and ophthalmopathy. Across the whole study: Peripheral blood was secured at the point of initial diagnosis, before any treatment. Study-level points and caveats: Most thyroid clonotypes with frequency above 0.001 were detected in blood.

No ophthalmopathy progression within 18 months constituted stable Graves' hyperthyroidism. Lactation, pregnancy, other autoimmune disease or uncontrolled infection led to exclusion of patients. RNA transcripts were the template for amplifying TCR beta CDR3 regions. With the HTBI primer set, the TCR CDR3 went through a first round of RT-PCR. TCRdb itself ran the multiplex PCR reads through MiXCR, one entry per CDR3 protein. The repertoire holds 300,000 to 450,000 distinct CDR3 sequences, with roughly 25% as singletons. The rearrangement joins TRBV19 to TRBJ2-1; TRBD2 agrees at 9 bases. Sequences were obtained from blood. The clonotype comes from a man aged 45-65 years with Graves' hyperthyroidism. The CDR3 DNA reads as TGTGCCAGTAGTATGGTGGCTAGCGGGATCTACAATGAGCAGTTCTTC. Translating gives CASSMVASGIYNEQFF.